These 2 T cell receptor beta chains were sequenced from one sample in a study of TIL therapy for anti-PD-1-resistant metastatic lung cancer. Sequencing used immunoSEQ v3. The data were produced by immunoSEQ multiplex PCR, yet TCRdb's version contains in-frame clones alone and is incomplete. The table shows tens of thousands of clones, with about 86% occurring only once. Time point given: pre-treatment sample, taken before nivolumab and TIL therapy. Specimen: blood, collected at baseline. Source of these receptors: a person aged 25-79 years with non-small cell lung cancer.

This chain joins TRBV19 and TRBJ2-7; D perhaps matches TRBD1 (6 bases). Germline V lookup: CDR1 LNHDA, CDR2 SQIVND (reference sequence). The CDR3 covers 14 residues. The germline V and J ends were trimmed by 9 bases and 3 bases, with 18 bases remaining between them. CDR3 DNA: TGTGCCAGCTCACCCGGGACAAGTATCTACGAGCAGTACTTC. As protein: CASSPGTSIYEQYF.

This sequence joins TRBV2 and TRBJ1-3, with D perhaps matching TRBD1 (5 bases). The germline V gene has CDR1 SNHLY and CDR2 FYNNEI. The CDR3 is 14 residues long. V lost 6 bases and J 1 base, leaving 10 bases between the germline ends. The DNA of the CDR3 is TGTGCCAGCAGGGAACAGGTTTCTGGAAACACCATATATTTT. It is translated as CASREQVSGNTIYF. Variable domain in full (rest from reference TRBV2 and TRBJ1-3): EPEVTQTPSHQVTQMGQEVILRCVPISNHLYFYWYRQILGQKVEFLVSFYNNEISEKSEIFDDQFSVERPDGSNFTLKIRSTKLEDSAMYFCASREQVSGNTIYFGEGSWLTVV.